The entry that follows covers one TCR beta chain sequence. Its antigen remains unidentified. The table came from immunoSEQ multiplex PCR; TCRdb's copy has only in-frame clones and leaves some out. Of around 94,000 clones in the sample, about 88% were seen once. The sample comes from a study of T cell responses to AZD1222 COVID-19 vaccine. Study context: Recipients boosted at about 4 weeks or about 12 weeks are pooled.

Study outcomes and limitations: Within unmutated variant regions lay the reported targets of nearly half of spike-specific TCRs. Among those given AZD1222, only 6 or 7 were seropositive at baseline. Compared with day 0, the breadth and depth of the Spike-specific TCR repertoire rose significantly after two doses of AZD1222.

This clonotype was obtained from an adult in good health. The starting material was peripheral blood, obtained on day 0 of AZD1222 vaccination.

CDR3 sequence (DNA): TGTGCCAGTAGGGACAGAATGAACACTGAAGCTTTCTTT. Its translation is CASRDRMNTEAFF. The chain has TRBV19 and TRBJ1-1, with a tentative D call TRBD1 (6 bases). Germline V CDR1 and CDR2: LNHDA, SQIVND (reference sequence). CDR3 length: 13 residues. Deletions cut 6 bases from V and 0 bases from J, with 8 bases between.